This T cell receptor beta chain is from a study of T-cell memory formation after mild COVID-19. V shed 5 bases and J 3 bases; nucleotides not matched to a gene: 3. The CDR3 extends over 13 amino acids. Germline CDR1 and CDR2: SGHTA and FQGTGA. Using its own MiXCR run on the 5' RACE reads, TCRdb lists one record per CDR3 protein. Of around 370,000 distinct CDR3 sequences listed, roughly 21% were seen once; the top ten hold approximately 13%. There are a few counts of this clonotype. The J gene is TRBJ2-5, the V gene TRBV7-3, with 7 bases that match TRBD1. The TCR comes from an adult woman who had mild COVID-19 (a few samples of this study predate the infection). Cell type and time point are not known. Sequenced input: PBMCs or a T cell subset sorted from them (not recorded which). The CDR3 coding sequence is TGTGCCAGCAGCCTTGACAGGGAAGAGACCCAGTACTTC. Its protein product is CASSLDREETQYF.